The 8 T cell receptor beta chains listed next were all sequenced from one sample in a study of CD8 T cells in Susac syndrome. Reverse transcription of roughly 0.5 to 1 ug RNA was performed with random hexamers. TCRdb called the immunoSEQ multiplex PCR reads again in MiXCR, with one record for every CDR3 protein. There are about 130,000 distinct CDR3 sequences in the sample; approximately 95% occur only once, and roughly 0.17% lies in the top ten. The sequenced material came from CD8+ T cells from PBMCs. These receptors were collected from a human donor with Susac syndrome.

The chain recombines TRBV7-8 with TRBJ2-1; D not certain. Trimming pared 4 bases from V and 9 bases from J, leaving 13 bases between. Germline V gives CDR1 SGHVS, CDR2 FQNEAQ. The CDR3 runs to 13 residues. CDR3 region: CASSSAPPPEQFF. Here the CDR3 DNA reads TGTGCCAGCAGCTCAGCCCCTCCCCCTGAGCAGTTCTTC.

V and J are TRBV27 and TRBJ2-5, with D possibly matching TRBD2 (7 bases). The germline CDR1 and CDR2 sequences are MNHEY and SMNVEV (reference sequence). The CDR3 covers 16 residues. The germline V and J ends were trimmed by 3 bases and 2 bases, with 16 bases remaining between them. CDR3 residues: CASSLIFGRGQETQYF. The DNA for the CDR3 is TGTGCCAGCAGTTTGATTTTTGGGAGGGGGCAAGAGACCCAGTACTTC.

The sample holds one count of this clonotype. J is TRBJ2-7 and V is TRBV12-3 or TRBV12-4, with 8 positions matching TRBD2. Losses at the gene ends were 7 bases for V and 3 bases for J; bases not matched to a gene: 2. There are 12 residues in the CDR3. The CDR3 nucleotides are TGTGCCAGCAAAACTAGCGGCTACGAGCAGTACTTC. This translates into CASKTSGYEQYF.

The chain couples TRBV27 to TRBJ2-6, with D perhaps TRBD1 (6 bases). The V end lost 6 bases, the J end lost 4 bases, and 13 bases lay between the germline ends. The germline CDR1 and CDR2 sequences are MNHEY and SMNVEV (reference sequence). This CDR3 has 15 residues. Here the CDR3 reads CASRTVQGGANVLTF. The CDR3 bases are TGTGCCAGCAGGACGGTCCAGGGGGGGGCCAACGTCCTGACTTTC.

The gene calls are TRBV3-1 and TRBJ2-2; D possibly corresponds to TRBD1 (6 bases). CDR1 and CDR2 (germline): LGHDT, YNNKEL (reference sequence). The CDR3 covers 15 residues. The V end lost 1 base, the J end lost 4 bases, and 10 bases lay between the germline ends. This CDR3 is CASSQGQEGTGELFF. CDR3 nucleotide sequence: TGTGCCAGCAGCCAAGGACAGGAAGGCACCGGGGAGCTGTTTTTT.

The J gene is TRBJ2-1, the V gene TRBV30; no reliable D call. V gave up 0 bases and J gave up 0 bases, with 9 bases separating them. Looked up from germline, CDR1 is GTSNPN and CDR2 is SVGIG (reference sequence). The length of the CDR3 is 15 residues. This CDR3 reads CAWSVEQSSYNEQFF. CDR3 bases: TGTGCCTGGAGTGTTGAACAGAGCTCCTACAATGAGCAGTTCTTC.

The chain couples TRBV25-1 to TRBJ2-4; 8 bases align to TRBD1. Trimming removed 1 base from V and 4 bases from J; junction bases left unmatched: 3. This CDR3 contains 15 residues. CDR1 and CDR2 (germline): MGHDK, SYGVNS. The CDR3 protein is CASSEFWDRKNIQYF. CDR3 sequence (DNA): TGTGCCAGCAGTGAATTTTGGGACAGGAAAAACATTCAGTACTTC.

V is TRBV2 and J is TRBJ2-7, with unresolved D. Trimming removed 4 bases at V and 2 bases at J, with 12 bases between. The CDR3 sequence is 14 residues long. Germline CDR1 and CDR2: SNHLY and FYNNEI. CDR3: CASSALQSTYEQYF. CDR3 sequence (DNA): TGTGCCAGCAGTGCACTACAGAGCACCTACGAGCAGTACTTC.